This T cell receptor beta chain is drawn from a study of T-cell memory formation after mild COVID-19. Across the study: TCR clustering was largely donor specific. Study findings and constraints: The study found balanced CD4/CD8 in clones contracting day 15 to 85 and a CD4+ lean in later expanders. There was no confirmation that second-wave clones peaking on day 37 were SARS-CoV-2 specific.

UMIs and sample barcodes were carried by the TCR alpha and TCR beta cDNA libraries that 5'RACE produced using constant-segment primers. TCRdb reprocessed the 5' RACE reads via MiXCR and lists one record per CDR3 protein. The sample holds 400,000 to 500,000 distinct CDR3 sequences, 20% seen once. In regard to this clonotype: Its target is unknown.

This TCR was recovered from an adult woman who had mild COVID-19 (a few samples of this study predate the infection). Cell type and time point are not known. Sequenced sample: PBMCs or a T cell subset sorted from them (not recorded which).

The CDR3 sequence: CASSPGQINTEAFF. DNA for the CDR3: TGTGCCAGCTCACCGGGACAGATTAACACTGAAGCTTTCTTT. This rearrangement joins TRBV18 to TRBJ1-1; 7 nucleotides align to TRBD1. The trim removed 3 bases at V and 2 bases at J, leaving 3 bases unmatched. Germline V gene sequence: CDR1 KGHSH, CDR2 LQKENI. The CDR3 runs 14 residues.